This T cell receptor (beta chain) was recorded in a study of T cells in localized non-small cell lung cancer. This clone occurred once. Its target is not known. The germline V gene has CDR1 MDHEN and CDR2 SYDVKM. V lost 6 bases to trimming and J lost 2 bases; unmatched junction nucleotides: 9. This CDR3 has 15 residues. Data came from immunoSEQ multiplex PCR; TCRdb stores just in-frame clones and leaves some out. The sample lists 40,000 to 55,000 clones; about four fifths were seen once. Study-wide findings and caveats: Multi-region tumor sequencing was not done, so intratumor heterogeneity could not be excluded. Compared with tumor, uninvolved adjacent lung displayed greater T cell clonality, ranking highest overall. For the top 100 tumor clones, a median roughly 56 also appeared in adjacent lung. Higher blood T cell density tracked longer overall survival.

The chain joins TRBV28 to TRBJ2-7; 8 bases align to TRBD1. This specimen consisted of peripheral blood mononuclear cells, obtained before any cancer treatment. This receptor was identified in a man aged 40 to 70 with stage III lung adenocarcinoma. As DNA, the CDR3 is TGTGCCAGCAGCCCCGACAGGGGAAAGACCTACGAGCAGTACTTC. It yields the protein CASSPDRGKTYEQYF.